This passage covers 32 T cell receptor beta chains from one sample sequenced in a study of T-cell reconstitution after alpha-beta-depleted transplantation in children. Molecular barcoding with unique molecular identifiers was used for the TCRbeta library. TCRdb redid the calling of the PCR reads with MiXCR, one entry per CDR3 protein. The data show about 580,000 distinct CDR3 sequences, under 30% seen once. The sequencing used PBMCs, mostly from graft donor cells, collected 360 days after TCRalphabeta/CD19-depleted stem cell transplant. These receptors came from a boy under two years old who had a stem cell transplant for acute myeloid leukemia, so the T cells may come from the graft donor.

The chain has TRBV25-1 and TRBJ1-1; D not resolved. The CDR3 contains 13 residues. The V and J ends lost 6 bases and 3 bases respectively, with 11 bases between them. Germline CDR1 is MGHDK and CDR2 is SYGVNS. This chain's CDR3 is CASSSYGDTEAFF. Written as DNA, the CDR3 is TGTGCCAGCAGCTCGTATGGGGACACTGAAGCTTTCTTT.

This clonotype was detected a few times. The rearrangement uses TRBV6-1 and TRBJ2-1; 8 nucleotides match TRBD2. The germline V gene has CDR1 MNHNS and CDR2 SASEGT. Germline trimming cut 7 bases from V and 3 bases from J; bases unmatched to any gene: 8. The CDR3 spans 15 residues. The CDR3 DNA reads TGTGCCAGCATGAGCCCGGGACTAGACTACAATGAGCAGTTCTTC. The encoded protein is CASMSPGLDYNEQFF.

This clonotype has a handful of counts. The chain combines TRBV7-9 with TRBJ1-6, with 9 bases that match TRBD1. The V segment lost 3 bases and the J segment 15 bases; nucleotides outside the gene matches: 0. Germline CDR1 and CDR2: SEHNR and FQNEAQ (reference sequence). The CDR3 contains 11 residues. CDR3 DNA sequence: TGTGCCAGCAGCTTGACAGGGGGCCTCCACTTT. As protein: CASSLTGGLHF.

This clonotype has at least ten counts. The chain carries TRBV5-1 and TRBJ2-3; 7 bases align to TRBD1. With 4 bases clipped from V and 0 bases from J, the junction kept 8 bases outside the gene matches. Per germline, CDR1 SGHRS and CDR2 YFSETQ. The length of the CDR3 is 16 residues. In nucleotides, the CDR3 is TGCGCCAGCAGCCTCGGACAGGTTCTTAGCACAGATACGCAGTATTTT. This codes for CASSLGQVLSTDTQYF.

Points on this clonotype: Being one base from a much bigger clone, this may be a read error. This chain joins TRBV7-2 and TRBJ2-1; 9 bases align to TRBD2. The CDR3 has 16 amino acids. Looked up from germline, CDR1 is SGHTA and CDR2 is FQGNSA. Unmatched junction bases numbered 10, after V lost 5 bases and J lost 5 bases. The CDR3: CASSLPSGGQHNEQFF. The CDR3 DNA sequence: TGTGCCAGCAGCCTCCCCAGCGGGGGGCAGCACAATGAGCAGTTCTTC.

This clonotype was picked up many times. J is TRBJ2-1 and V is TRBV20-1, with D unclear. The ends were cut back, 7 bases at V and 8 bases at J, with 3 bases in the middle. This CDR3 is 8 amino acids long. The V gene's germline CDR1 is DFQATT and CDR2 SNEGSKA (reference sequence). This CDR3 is CSVDEQFF. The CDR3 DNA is TGCAGTGTCGATGAGCAGTTCTTC.

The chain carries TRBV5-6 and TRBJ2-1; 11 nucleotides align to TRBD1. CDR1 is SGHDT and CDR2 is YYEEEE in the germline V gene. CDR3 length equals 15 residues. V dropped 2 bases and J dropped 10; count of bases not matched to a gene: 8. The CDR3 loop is CASSLWTGGLEEQFF. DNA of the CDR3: TGTGCCAGCAGCTTATGGACAGGGGGCCTTGAGGAGCAGTTCTTC.

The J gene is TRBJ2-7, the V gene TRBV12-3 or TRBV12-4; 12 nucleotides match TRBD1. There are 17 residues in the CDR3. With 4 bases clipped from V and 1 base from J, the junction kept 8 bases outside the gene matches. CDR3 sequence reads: CASSYSPGQGASYEQYF. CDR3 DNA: TGTGCCAGCAGTTACTCTCCGGGACAGGGGGCGTCCTACGAGCAGTACTTC.

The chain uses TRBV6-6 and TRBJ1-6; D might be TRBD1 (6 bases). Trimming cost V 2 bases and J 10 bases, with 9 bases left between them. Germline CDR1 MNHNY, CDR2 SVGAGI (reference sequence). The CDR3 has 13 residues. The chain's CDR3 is CASSYATGSPLHF. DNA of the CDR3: TGTGCCAGCAGTTACGCCACAGGGTCACCCCTCCACTTT.

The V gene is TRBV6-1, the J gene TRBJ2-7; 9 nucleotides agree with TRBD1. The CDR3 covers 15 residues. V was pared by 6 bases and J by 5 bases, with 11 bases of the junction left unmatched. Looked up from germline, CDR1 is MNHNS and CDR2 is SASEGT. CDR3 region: CASSRTRDRVHEQYF. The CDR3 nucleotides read TGTGCCAGCAGCCGGACCCGGGACAGGGTCCACGAGCAGTACTTC.

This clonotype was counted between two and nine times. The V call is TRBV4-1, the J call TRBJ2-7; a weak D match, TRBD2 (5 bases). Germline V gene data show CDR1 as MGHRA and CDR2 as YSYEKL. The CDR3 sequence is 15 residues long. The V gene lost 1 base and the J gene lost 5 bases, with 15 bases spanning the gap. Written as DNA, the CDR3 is TGCGCCAGCAGCCAAGGGAGGACCTTGGAGGACGAGCAGTACTTC. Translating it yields CASSQGRTLEDEQYF.

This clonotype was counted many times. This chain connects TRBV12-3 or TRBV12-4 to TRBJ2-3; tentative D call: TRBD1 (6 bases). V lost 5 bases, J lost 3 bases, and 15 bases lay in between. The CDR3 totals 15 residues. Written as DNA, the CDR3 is TGTGCCAGCAGTCATTACAGGGTCCGGACAGATACGCAGTATTTT. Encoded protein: CASSHYRVRTDTQYF.

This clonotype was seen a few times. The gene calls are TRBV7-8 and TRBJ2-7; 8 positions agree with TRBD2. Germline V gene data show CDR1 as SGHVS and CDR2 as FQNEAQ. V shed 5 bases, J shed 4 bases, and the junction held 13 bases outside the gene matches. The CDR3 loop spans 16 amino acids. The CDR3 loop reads CASSRTGGPVSYEQYF. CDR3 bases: TGTGCCAGCAGCCGAACGGGGGGGCCGGTTTCGTACGAGCAGTACTTC.

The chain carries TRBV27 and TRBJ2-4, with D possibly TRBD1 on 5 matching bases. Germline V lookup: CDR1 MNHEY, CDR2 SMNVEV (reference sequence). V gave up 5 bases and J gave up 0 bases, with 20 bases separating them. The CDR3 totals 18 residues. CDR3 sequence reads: CASSPDSALVLAKNIQYF. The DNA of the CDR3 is TGTGCCAGCAGTCCCGACAGCGCCCTAGTTCTAGCCAAAAACATTCAGTACTTC.

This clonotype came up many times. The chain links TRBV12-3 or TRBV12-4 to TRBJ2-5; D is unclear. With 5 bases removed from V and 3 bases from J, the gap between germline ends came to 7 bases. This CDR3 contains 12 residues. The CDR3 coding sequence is TGTGCCAGCAGTCTCAAGGAAGAGACCCAGTACTTC. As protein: CASSLKEETQYF.

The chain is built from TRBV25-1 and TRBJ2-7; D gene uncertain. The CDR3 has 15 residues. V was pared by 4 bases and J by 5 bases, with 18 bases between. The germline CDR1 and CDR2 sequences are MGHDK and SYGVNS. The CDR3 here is CASSGRGRAPNEQYF. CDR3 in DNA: TGTGCCAGCAGTGGCCGAGGACGTGCCCCCAACGAGCAGTACTTC.

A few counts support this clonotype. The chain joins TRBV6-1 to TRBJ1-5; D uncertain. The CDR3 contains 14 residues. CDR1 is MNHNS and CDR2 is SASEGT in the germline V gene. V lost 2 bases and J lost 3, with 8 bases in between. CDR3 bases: TGTGCCAGCAGTGAATCTCACGCCAATCAGCCCCAGCATTTT. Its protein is CASSESHANQPQHF.

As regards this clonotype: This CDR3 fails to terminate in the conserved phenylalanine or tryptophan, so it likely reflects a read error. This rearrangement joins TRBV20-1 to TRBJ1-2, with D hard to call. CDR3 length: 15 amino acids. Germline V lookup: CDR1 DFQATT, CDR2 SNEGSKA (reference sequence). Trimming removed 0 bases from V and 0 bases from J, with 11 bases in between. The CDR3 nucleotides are TGCAGTGCTAGAGACGTCAGAGTAGCTAACTATGGCTACACCTGC. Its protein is CSARDVRVANYGYTC.

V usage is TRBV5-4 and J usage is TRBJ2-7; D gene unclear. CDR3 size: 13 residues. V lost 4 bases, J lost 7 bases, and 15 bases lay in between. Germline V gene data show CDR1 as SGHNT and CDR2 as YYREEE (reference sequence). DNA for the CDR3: TGTGCCAGCAGCGATCCGGGTCCCACGGAGCAGTACTTC. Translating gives CASSDPGPTEQYF.

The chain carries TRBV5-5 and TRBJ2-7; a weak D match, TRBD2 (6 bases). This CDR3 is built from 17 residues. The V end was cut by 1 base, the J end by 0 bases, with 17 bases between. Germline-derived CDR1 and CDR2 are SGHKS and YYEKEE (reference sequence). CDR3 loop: CASSLSGGSPSSYEQYF. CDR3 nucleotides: TGTGCCAGCAGCTTGTCCGGGGGATCTCCCAGCTCCTACGAGCAGTACTTC.

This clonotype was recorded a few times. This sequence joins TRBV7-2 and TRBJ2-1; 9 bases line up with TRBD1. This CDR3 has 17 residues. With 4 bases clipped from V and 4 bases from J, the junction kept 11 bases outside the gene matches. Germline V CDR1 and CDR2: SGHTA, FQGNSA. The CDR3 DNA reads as TGTGCCAGCAGCTCCATATTTGGGACAGGGTCTTACAATGAGCAGTTCTTC. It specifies CASSSIFGTGSYNEQFF.

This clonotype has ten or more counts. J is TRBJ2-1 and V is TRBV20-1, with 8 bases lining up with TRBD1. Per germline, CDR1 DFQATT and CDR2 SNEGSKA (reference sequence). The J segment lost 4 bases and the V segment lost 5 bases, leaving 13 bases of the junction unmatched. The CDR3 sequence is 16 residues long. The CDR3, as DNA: TGCAGTGCTTCGAAACAGGGGGAATTGATGTACAATGAGCAGTTCTTC. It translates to CSASKQGELMYNEQFF.

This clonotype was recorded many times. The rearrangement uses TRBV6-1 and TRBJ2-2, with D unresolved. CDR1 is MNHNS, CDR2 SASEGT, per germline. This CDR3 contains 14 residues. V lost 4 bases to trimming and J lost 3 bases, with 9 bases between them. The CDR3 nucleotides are TGTGCCAGCAGTGTCTCTAGATACACCGGGGAGCTGTTTTTT. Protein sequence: CASSVSRYTGELFF.

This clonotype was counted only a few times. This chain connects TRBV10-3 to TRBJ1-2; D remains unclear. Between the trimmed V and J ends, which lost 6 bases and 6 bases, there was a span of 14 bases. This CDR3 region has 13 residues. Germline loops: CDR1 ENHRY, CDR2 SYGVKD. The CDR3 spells CAISPTTAHGYTF. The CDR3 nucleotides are TGTGCCATCAGCCCTACCACAGCTCATGGCTACACCTTC.

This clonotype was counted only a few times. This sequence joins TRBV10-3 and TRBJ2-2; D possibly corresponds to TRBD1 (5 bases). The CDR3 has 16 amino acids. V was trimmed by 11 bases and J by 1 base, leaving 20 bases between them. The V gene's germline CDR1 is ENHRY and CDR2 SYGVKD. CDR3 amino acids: CASSRQLTVNTGELFF. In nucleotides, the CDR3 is TGTGCCTCCTCCAGACAGCTGACCGTGAACACCGGGGAGCTGTTTTTT.

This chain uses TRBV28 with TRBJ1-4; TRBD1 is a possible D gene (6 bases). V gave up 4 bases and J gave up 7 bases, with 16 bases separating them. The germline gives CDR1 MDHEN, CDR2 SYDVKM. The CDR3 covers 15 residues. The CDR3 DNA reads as TGTGCCAGCAGTTCGAGGGGGGGGGCGGCTGAAAAACTGTTTTTT. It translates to CASSSRGGAAEKLFF.

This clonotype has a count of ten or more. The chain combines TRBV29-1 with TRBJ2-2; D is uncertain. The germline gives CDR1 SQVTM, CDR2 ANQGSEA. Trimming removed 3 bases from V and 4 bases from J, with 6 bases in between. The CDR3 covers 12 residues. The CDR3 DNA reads TGCAGCGTTGAGGCCAGCACCGGGGAGCTGTTTTTT. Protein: CSVEASTGELFF.

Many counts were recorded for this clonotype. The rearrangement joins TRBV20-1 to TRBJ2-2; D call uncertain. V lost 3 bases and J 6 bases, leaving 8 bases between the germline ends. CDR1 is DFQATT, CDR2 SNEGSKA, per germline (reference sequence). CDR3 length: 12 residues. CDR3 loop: CSASVGPGELFF. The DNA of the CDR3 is TGCAGTGCTAGCGTGGGCCCCGGGGAGCTGTTTTTT.

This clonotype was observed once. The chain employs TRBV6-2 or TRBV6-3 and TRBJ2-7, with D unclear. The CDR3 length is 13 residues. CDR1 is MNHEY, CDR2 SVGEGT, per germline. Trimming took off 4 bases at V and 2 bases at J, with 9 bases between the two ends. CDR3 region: CASSLHWPYEQYF. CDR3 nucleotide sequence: TGTGCCAGCAGTTTGCACTGGCCCTACGAGCAGTACTTC.

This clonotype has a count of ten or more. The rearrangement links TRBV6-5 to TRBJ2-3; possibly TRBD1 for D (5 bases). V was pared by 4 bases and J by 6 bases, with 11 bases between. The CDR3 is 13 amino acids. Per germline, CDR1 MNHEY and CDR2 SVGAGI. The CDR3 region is CASSSQYRDTQYF. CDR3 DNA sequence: TGTGCCAGCAGTTCCCAGTACAGGGATACGCAGTATTTT.

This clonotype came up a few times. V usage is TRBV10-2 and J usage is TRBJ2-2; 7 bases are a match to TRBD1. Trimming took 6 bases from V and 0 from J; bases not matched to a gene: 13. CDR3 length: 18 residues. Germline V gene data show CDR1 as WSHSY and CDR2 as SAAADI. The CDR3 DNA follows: TGCGCCAGCAGAGGAAAAGGGGACAGCCCTACGAACACCGGGGAGCTGTTTTTT. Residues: CASRGKGDSPTNTGELFF.

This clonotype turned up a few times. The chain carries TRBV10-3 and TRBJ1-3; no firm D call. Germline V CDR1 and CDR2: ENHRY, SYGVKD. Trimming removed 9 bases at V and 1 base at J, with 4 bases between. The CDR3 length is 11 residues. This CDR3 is CAIGSGNTIYF. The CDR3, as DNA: TGTGCCATAGGGTCTGGAAACACCATATATTTT.